The 18 T cell receptor beta chains listed next were all sequenced from one sample in a study of T cell responses to AZD1222 COVID-19 vaccine. TCRdb keeps only in-frame clones here, not all; method: immunoSEQ multiplex PCR. The sample records some 150,000 clones, approximately 90% being singletons. The input for sequencing was peripheral blood, taken 28 days after the second AZD1222 dose. The receptors here all came from an adult who received the AZD1222 COVID-19 vaccine.

The gene calls are TRBV3-1 (or the pseudogene TRBV3-2) and TRBJ1-4, with D possibly being TRBD1 (5 bases). The germline V gene encodes CDR1 LGHDT and CDR2 YNNKEL (reference sequence). This CDR3 contains 13 residues. Trimming stripped 4 bases from V and 7 bases from J, with 10 bases between. The CDR3 sequence: CASSPGGGEKLFF. The CDR3 nucleotides read TGTGCCAGCAGCCCTGGGGGTGGTGAAAAACTGTTTTTT.

A single count supports this clone. The chain links TRBV12-3 or TRBV12-4 to TRBJ2-4; 8 nucleotides agree with TRBD2. With V trimmed by 5 bases and J by 5 bases, 2 bases remained unmatched. The CDR3 covers 13 residues. CDR3 protein: CASSTGGENIQYF. In DNA form, the CDR3 reads TGTGCCAGCAGTACCGGGGGGGAAAACATTCAGTACTTC.

V is TRBV18 and J is TRBJ1-5; no definite D call. The ends were cut back, 2 bases at V and 6 bases at J, with 11 bases in the middle. Germline V lookup: CDR1 KGHSH, CDR2 LQKENI. CDR3 length: 14 amino acids. CDR3 sequence reads: CASSPGERSQPQHF. The CDR3 region has the DNA TGTGCCAGCTCACCAGGAGAGCGGAGTCAGCCCCAGCATTTT.

A note on this clone: A read error is likely, as this CDR3 ends without the conserved phenylalanine or tryptophan. The CDR3 bases are TGTGCCAGCAGCAATAGGGGGGTCTATGGCTACACCCTC. Residues: CASSNRGVYGYTL. The chain has TRBV6-5 and TRBJ1-2, with D possibly being TRBD1 (6 bases). Germline loops: CDR1 MNHEY, CDR2 SVGAGI. The CDR3 has 13 amino acids. V dropped 6 bases and J dropped 4 bases, with 12 bases sitting between them.

J is TRBJ1-5 and V is TRBV3-1 (or the pseudogene TRBV3-2); no reliable D call. Germline V gene sequence: CDR1 LGHDT, CDR2 YNNKEL (reference sequence). The length of the CDR3 is 13 residues. Trimming pared 1 base from V and 12 bases from J, leaving 13 bases between. The CDR3 region is CASSQGSQPSQHF. The CDR3 DNA reads as TGTGCCAGCAGCCAAGGGTCACAGCCAAGCCAGCATTTT.

This clone appeared a few times. This rearrangement joins TRBV5-1 to TRBJ2-5, with a weak D call TRBD1 (5 bases). CDR1 and CDR2 from the germline V gene are SGHRS and YFSETQ. The ends were cut back, 5 bases at V and 3 bases at J, with 17 bases in the middle. This CDR3 is built from 15 residues. DNA of the CDR3: TGCGCCAGCAGACTAAGGGGATTGGAGAAAGAGACCCAGTACTTC. This gives the protein CASRLRGLEKETQYF. The full variable domain, in which reference TRBV5-1 and TRBJ2-5 provide the parts outside the CDR3, is KAGVTQTPRYLIKTRGQQVTLSCSPISGHRSVSWYQQTPGQGLQFLFEYFSETQRNKGNFPGRFSGRQFSNSRSEMNVSTLELGDSALYLCASRLRGLEKETQYFGPGTRLLVL.

The chain is built from TRBV2 and TRBJ1-5, with TRBD1 matching 7 bases. The germline CDR1 and CDR2 sequences are SNHLY and FYNNEI. The CDR3 loop spans 15 amino acids. V trimming: 4 bases; J trimming: 5 bases; junction bases outside the gene matches: 8. CDR3 sequence: CASSAVTGWDQPQHF. The CDR3 DNA follows: TGTGCCAGCAGTGCTGTGACAGGGTGGGATCAGCCCCAGCATTTT.

The V gene is TRBV5-1, the J gene TRBJ1-2; no reliable D call. CDR1 SGHRS and CDR2 YFSETQ come from the germline V gene. The CDR3 has 13 amino acids. The V and J ends lost 4 bases and 7 bases respectively, with 14 bases between them. The CDR3 nucleotides read TGCGCCAGCAGCCACCCCTTTGTGGGTGGCTACACCTTC. This codes for CASSHPFVGGYTF.

CDR3 coding DNA: TGTGCCAGCAGTGAGGGGCAGCACCTTGGCTACACCTTC. Its protein is CASSEGQHLGYTF. This rearrangement joins TRBV6-1 to TRBJ1-2; D possibly corresponds to TRBD1 (5 bases). This CDR3 has 13 residues. Trimming stripped 3 bases from V and 7 bases from J, with 12 bases between. Germline V gives CDR1 MNHNS, CDR2 SASEGT.

The chain employs TRBV11-2 and TRBJ1-2; D not resolved. Trimming stripped 0 bases from V and 8 bases from J, with 7 bases between. CDR1 is SGHAT and CDR2 is FQNNGV in the germline V gene. The CDR3 runs 12 residues. The CDR3 DNA sequence: TGTGCCAGCAGCTTAGAAGGACGAGGCTACACCTTC. Its protein is CASSLEGRGYTF.

This clone was seen once. The chain carries TRBV3-1 (or the pseudogene TRBV3-2) and TRBJ1-5, with D hard to call. This CDR3 spans 13 amino acids. CDR1 LGHDT and CDR2 YNNKEL come from the germline V gene (reference sequence). V lost 5 bases and J 0 bases, leaving 5 bases between the germline ends. CDR3 DNA: TGTGCCAGCAGCTGGGATAGCAATCAGCCCCAGCATTTT. Its protein product is CASSWDSNQPQHF.

V is TRBV12-5 and J is TRBJ1-1; the D is unclear. The V end was cut by 1 base, the J end by 4 bases, with 10 bases between. The CDR3 has 14 amino acids. The germline V gene encodes CDR1 LGHNT and CDR2 FRNRAP. The CDR3 bases are TGTGCTAGTGGTTTGGCCCAACAAGGCACTGAAGCTTTCTTT. Translated, it gives CASGLAQQGTEAFF.

J is TRBJ1-2 and V is TRBV3-1 (or the pseudogene TRBV3-2); 8 bases are shared with TRBD1. CDR3 length: 16 residues. Trimming at V came to 7 bases and at J to 0 bases, leaving 10 bases not matched to a gene. CDR1 is LGHDT and CDR2 is YNNKEL in the germline V gene (reference sequence). Written as DNA, the CDR3 is TGTGCCAGCACCCTAAGTGGACAGGGTACTAACTATGGCTACACCTTC. Translating it yields CASTLSGQGTNYGYTF.

The rearrangement uses TRBV30 and TRBJ2-6; 8 nucleotides line up with TRBD1. The germline V gene has CDR1 GTSNPN and CDR2 SVGIG (reference sequence). V gave up 4 bases and J gave up 1 base; unmatched junction bases: 6. The CDR3 spans 16 residues. CDR3 sequence reads: CAWTHYRGSGANVLTF. As DNA, the CDR3 is TGTGCCTGGACCCACTACAGGGGGTCTGGGGCCAACGTCCTGACTTTC.

The V and J genes are TRBV4-3 and TRBJ1-2, with 9 bases matching TRBD1. The junction had 0 bases not matched to a gene; V was cut back by 0 bases and J by 4 bases. The CDR3 runs 14 residues. Germline V gene data show CDR1 as LGHNA and CDR2 as YSLEER. The CDR3 protein is CASSQEGQGYGYTF. CDR3 nucleotides: TGCGCCAGCAGCCAAGAGGGACAGGGCTATGGCTACACCTTC.

The gene calls are TRBV7-9 and TRBJ1-3; D is possibly TRBD1 (5 bases). Trimming pared 5 bases from V and 7 bases from J, leaving 15 bases between. The CDR3 is made up of 14 amino acids. The germline V gene encodes CDR1 SEHNR and CDR2 FQNEAQ (reference sequence). CDR3 region: CASSRDSFRNTIYF. The CDR3 DNA follows: TGTGCCAGCAGCAGAGACAGTTTTCGTAACACCATATATTTT.

The J gene is TRBJ1-5, the V gene TRBV2; D call uncertain. Trimming took 0 bases from V and 7 from J, leaving 16 bases between them. The CDR3 is 16 amino acids. Germline loops: CDR1 SNHLY, CDR2 FYNNEI. The CDR3 region is CASSEAWGVPGQPQHF. For the CDR3, the DNA is TGTGCCAGCAGTGAAGCCTGGGGAGTTCCAGGACAGCCCCAGCATTTT.

The rearrangement joins TRBV5-4 to TRBJ2-7; TRBD2 aligns across 7 bases. Germline V gene lookup returns CDR1 SGHNT and CDR2 YYREEE (reference sequence). The CDR3 consists of 16 residues. J gave up 0 bases and V 2 bases, and 8 bases lay outside the gene matches. The CDR3 sequence: CASSFKTSLSSYEQYF. CDR3 in DNA: TGTGCCAGCAGCTTTAAGACTAGCCTTAGCTCCTACGAGCAGTACTTC.